What follows are 9 T cell receptor beta chains derived from one specimen sequenced in a study of tissue T cells after allogeneic stem cell transplantation. Clones were sequenced by immunoSEQ multiplex PCR, and TCRdb holds only the in-frame ones, with some missing. The sample has several hundred clones, about half seen once. The sequences come from blood, collected at autopsy. The receptors here all came from a male patient aged 60 or over with steroid-refractory graft-versus-host disease after an allogeneic stem cell transplant. Some T cells may originate from the graft donor.

This clone is classed as large. This clone may be a read error of a much larger clone one base away. The sample contains more than one DNA sequence encoding this CDR3. The chain links TRBV5-6 to TRBJ2-5, with TRBD2 matching over 8 bases. This CDR3 has 15 residues. Germline assignment: CDR1 SGHDT and CDR2 YYEEEE. CDR3 loop: CARSWGAGGGETQYF. The CDR3, as DNA: TGCGCCCGCAGCTGGGGGGCCGGGGGGGGAGAGACCCAGTACTTC.

This clone was picked up one time. This chain uses TRBV19 with TRBJ1-1, with TRBD1 identical over 9 bases. The length of the CDR3 is 15 residues. The J segment lost 8 bases and the V segment lost 9 bases, leaving 16 bases of the junction unmatched. CDR1 and CDR2 from the germline V gene are LNHDA and SQIVND (reference sequence). The chain's CDR3 is CASQGVGTGSREAFF. The CDR3 DNA sequence: TGTGCCAGCCAGGGCGTCGGGACAGGGAGCCGCGAAGCTTTCTTT.

By share of the sample, this clone is large (0.1 to 1%). This specimen includes other DNA sequences encoding the same CDR3. The chain recombines TRBV5-6 with TRBJ2-5; 9 bases fit TRBD2. The CDR3 runs 15 residues. V dropped 7 bases and J dropped 4; count of bases not matched to a gene: 11. From germline, CDR1 is SGHDT and CDR2 YYEEEE. The CDR3 is CASRGGAGGGETQYF. DNA for the CDR3: TGTGCCAGCCGCGGGGGGGCCGGGGGGGGAGAGACCCAGTACTTC.

The chain combines TRBV6-5 with TRBJ2-3; 8 bases map to TRBD1. Germline assignment: CDR1 MNHEY and CDR2 SVGAGI. V lost 6 bases and J lost 6; bases outside the gene matches: 5. This CDR3 spans 13 amino acids. The CDR3 nucleotides read TGTGCCAGCAGGAGACAGGGGTTGGATACGCAGTATTTT. Its protein product is CASRRQGLDTQYF.

V and J are TRBV3-1 (or the pseudogene TRBV3-2) and TRBJ2-2, with D uncertain. V was clipped by 5 bases and J by 5 bases, with 21 bases between them. The CDR3 has 17 residues. Germline assignment: CDR1 LGHDT and CDR2 YNNKEL (reference sequence). For the CDR3, the DNA is TGTGCCAGCAGCAAACCGATCCTTTCAGGCTTGACCGGGGAGCTGTTTTTT. This gives the protein CASSKPILSGLTGELFF.

Remarks on this clone: Just one base apart from a much larger clone, this may be a read error. Other DNA sequences of this sample code for an identical CDR3. The chain is built from TRBV5-6 and TRBJ2-5; 8 nucleotides line up with TRBD2. With 7 bases clipped from V and 5 bases from J, the junction kept 13 bases outside the gene matches. CDR1 is SGHDT and CDR2 is YYEEEE in the germline V gene. CDR3 length equals 15 residues. In DNA form, the CDR3 reads TGTGCCAGCTGCTGGGGGGCCGGGGGGGGCGAGACCCAGTACTTC. Its protein product is CASCWGAGGGETQYF.

This chain links TRBV7-2 with TRBJ2-2; 10 bases align to TRBD1. J gave up 6 bases and V 5 bases, and 6 bases lay outside the gene matches. Germline V gene sequence: CDR1 SGHTA, CDR2 FQGNSA. CDR3 length: 15 residues. In DNA form, the CDR3 reads TGTGCCAGCAGCGCCGGGACAGGGGTCTCCGGGGAGCTGTTTTTT. Its translation: CASSAGTGVSGELFF.

This clone is categorized as hyperexpanded. The rearrangement links TRBV15 to TRBJ2-1, with D perhaps TRBD1 or TRBD2 (6 bases each). Trimming stripped 10 bases from V and 7 bases from J, with 20 bases between. Germline lookup yields CDR1 LNHNV and CDR2 YYDKDF (reference sequence). The CDR3 has 14 amino acids. This CDR3 is CASSEGGTGNEQFF. CDR3 nucleotide sequence: TGTGCCAGCTCGGAAGGGGGGACTGGTAATGAGCAGTTCTTC.

The gene calls are TRBV23-1 and TRBJ2-4; unclear D gene. TRBV23-1 is flagged as an ORF with uncertain function. The CDR3 spans 15 residues. V was cut by 3 bases and J by 2 bases, with 11 bases left in between. CDR3 bases: TGCGCCAGCAGTCAGAGGACGATGACCAAAAACATTCAGTACTTC. Protein: CASSQRTMTKNIQYF.